These 17 T cell receptor beta chains share one sample of origin, sequenced in a study of OX40 agonist ivuxolimab in advanced cancers. The table came from immunoSEQ multiplex PCR; TCRdb's copy has only in-frame clones and leaves some out. The table shows about 10,000 clones, with about 90% occurring only once. Sample: CD4+ or CD8+ T cells sorted from blood, taken in a trial of the OX40 agonist ivuxolimab. These receptors were collected from an adult with an advanced solid tumor such as melanoma, head and neck, liver or kidney cancer.

Only one count was recorded for this clone. The CDR3 DNA is TGTGCCACTATAAGAGGGGGGACTGAAGCTTTCTTT. It codes for CATIRGGTEAFF. The V and J genes are TRBV19 and TRBJ1-1, with a weak D call TRBD1 (6 bases). This CDR3 is 12 amino acids long. Per the germline V gene, CDR1 is LNHDA and CDR2 is SQIVND (reference sequence). Trimming removed 10 bases at V and 5 bases at J, with 14 bases between.

The CDR3 here is CASSLALGASYEQYF. DNA for the CDR3: TGCGCCAGCAGCTTGGCCTTGGGGGCCTCCTACGAGCAGTACTTC. The J gene is TRBJ2-7, the V gene TRBV5-1; TRBD1 is a possible D gene (6 bases). CDR3 length: 15 residues. Trimming left V 0 bases short and J 0 bases short, with 10 bases between. Germline V gene data show CDR1 as SGHRS and CDR2 as YFSETQ.

This clone was seen a single time. V usage is TRBV5-1 and J usage is TRBJ2-5; 8 bases match TRBD1. The J call may not be correct, given that the DNA end is closer to TRBJ2-7. The CDR3 runs to 17 residues. The V gene's germline CDR1 is SGHRS and CDR2 YFSETQ. The CDR3 loop is CASSLGQGPLSSYEQYF. The CDR3 DNA is TGCGCCAGCAGCTTGGGACAGGGGCCTTTAAGCTCCTACGAGCAGTACTTC.

The chain links TRBV7-9 to TRBJ2-7; 7 nucleotides match TRBD2. This CDR3 is built from 14 residues. Germline-derived CDR1 and CDR2 are SEHNR and FQNEAQ (reference sequence). V shed 1 base, J shed 0 bases, and the junction held 0 bases outside the gene matches. In DNA, the CDR3 is TGTGCCAGCAGCTTAGGGACTAGCTCCTACGAGCAGTACTTC. The encoded protein is CASSLGTSSYEQYF.

The rearrangement links TRBV5-1 to TRBJ1-6; 8 bases agree with TRBD1. CDR3 length: 15 amino acids. V gave up 4 bases and J gave up 11 bases; unmatched junction bases: 11. Germline V gene sequence: CDR1 SGHRS, CDR2 YFSETQ. Here the CDR3 reads CASSTGDRGRAPLHF. The CDR3 DNA follows: TGCGCCAGCAGCACCGGAGACAGGGGTAGGGCACCCCTCCACTTT.

The rearrangement links TRBV5-1 to TRBJ1-2; D call uncertain. The germline gives CDR1 SGHRS, CDR2 YFSETQ. This CDR3 is built from 12 residues. V dropped 3 bases and J dropped 6 bases, with 9 bases sitting between them. CDR3 in amino acids: CASSSVGDGYTF. The DNA of the CDR3 is TGCGCCAGCAGCTCGGTCGGGGATGGCTACACCTTC.

The rearrangement joins TRBV2 to TRBJ1-2; perhaps TRBD1 as D (6 bases). This CDR3 comprises 15 residues. Germline V gives CDR1 SNHLY, CDR2 FYNNEI. The V end lost 2 bases, the J end lost 5 bases, and 15 bases lay between the germline ends. DNA of the CDR3: TGTGCCAGCAGTGAATCCCCCGCGACAGGATATGGCTACACCTTC. This sequence encodes CASSESPATGYGYTF.

The chain carries TRBV2 and TRBJ2-3; weak D call: TRBD1 (6 bases). Trimming removed 3 bases from V and 6 bases from J, with 13 bases in between. This CDR3 contains 14 residues. CDR1 SNHLY and CDR2 FYNNEI come from the germline V gene. The CDR3 reads CASSDGGPRDTQYF. The CDR3 DNA is TGTGCCAGCAGTGATGGGGGCCCGCGGGATACGCAGTATTTT. The variable domain in full, with the rest retrieved from reference TRBV2 and TRBJ2-3, is EPEVTQTPSHQVTQMGQEVILRCVPISNHLYFYWYRQILGQKVEFLVSFYNNEISEKSEIFDDQFSVERPDGSNFTLKIRSTKLEDSAMYFCASSDGGPRDTQYFGPGTRLTVL.

The chain is built from TRBV7-9 and TRBJ2-3; D not certain. Trimming left V 2 bases short and J 0 bases short, with 6 bases between. This CDR3 is 14 amino acids long. Germline V gene sequence: CDR1 SEHNR, CDR2 FQNEAQ (reference sequence). CDR3 protein: CASSLWGSTDTQYF. The DNA for the CDR3 is TGTGCCAGCAGCTTATGGGGAAGCACAGATACGCAGTATTTT.

The chain combines TRBV7-9 with TRBJ2-1, with 11 bases lining up with TRBD2. With 8 bases clipped from V and 7 bases from J, the junction kept 13 bases outside the gene matches. Germline V gene lookup returns CDR1 SEHNR and CDR2 FQNEAQ (reference sequence). There are 16 residues in the CDR3. CDR3: CASGTPTSGVYNEQFF. The DNA of the CDR3 is TGTGCCAGCGGAACACCGACTAGCGGGGTATATAATGAGCAGTTCTTC. Based on the CDR3 plus reference TRBV7-9 and TRBJ2-1, the full variable domain is DTGVSQNPRHKITKRGQNVTFRCDPISEHNRLYWYRQTLGQGPEFLTYFQNEAQLEKSRLLSDRFSAERPKGSFSTLEIQRTEQGDSAMYLCASGTPTSGVYNEQFFGPGTRLTVL.

The chain joins TRBV5-6 to TRBJ1-3, with TRBD1 matching over 7 bases. This CDR3 is built from 17 residues. Germline loops: CDR1 SGHDT, CDR2 YYEEEE. Trimming cost V 0 bases and J 0 bases; bases outside gene matches: 6. The DNA for the CDR3 is TGTGCCAGCAGCTTGGAGGCCAGGGGGTACTCTGGAAACACCATATATTTT. It yields the protein CASSLEARGYSGNTIYF.

The chain uses TRBV7-9 and TRBJ1-2; 7 bases are shared with TRBD1. Germline values: CDR1 SEHNR, CDR2 FQNEAQ (reference sequence). Trimming took 0 bases from V and 6 from J; bases not matched to a gene: 10. The CDR3 extends over 16 amino acids. The CDR3 DNA is TGTGCCAGCAGCTTAGCGGGGTGGACAGGCGGGGATGGCTACACCTTC. This gives the protein CASSLAGWTGGDGYTF.

This chain links TRBV27 with TRBJ2-1; 8 bases match TRBD1. The CDR3 extends over 19 amino acids. With 4 bases clipped from V and 7 bases from J, the junction kept 21 bases outside the gene matches. CDR1 is MNHEY, CDR2 SMNVEV, per germline (reference sequence). This CDR3 reads CASSYGETQLGTGLNEQFF. DNA of the CDR3: TGTGCCAGCAGTTACGGGGAAACCCAACTCGGGACAGGCTTAAATGAGCAGTTCTTC.

This chain joins TRBV4-1 and TRBJ2-7, with a weak D call TRBD2 (6 bases). The CDR3 runs to 15 residues. V was shortened by 0 bases and J by 3 bases, with 12 bases between the two germline ends. Looked up from germline, CDR1 is MGHRA and CDR2 is YSYEKL. The chain's CDR3 is CASSQDRGTVYEQYF. CDR3 sequence (DNA): TGCGCCAGCAGCCAAGACCGGGGGACCGTCTACGAGCAGTACTTC.

The rearrangement joins TRBV2 to TRBJ2-5; TRBD1 might be the D (6 bases). The CDR3 is made up of 15 amino acids. V lost 6 bases, J lost 4 bases, and 18 bases lay in between. Germline V CDR1 and CDR2: SNHLY, FYNNEI. CDR3 nucleotide sequence: TGTGCCAGCAGAACCCTAAGGGGGAAAGGAGAGACCCAGTACTTC. It yields the protein CASRTLRGKGETQYF.

Relative to its sample, this clone is medium-sized. The genes are TRBV7-9 and TRBJ2-1; D is unresolved. Trimming removed 5 bases at V and 2 bases at J, with 10 bases between. This CDR3 region has 14 residues. Germline V CDR1 and CDR2: SEHNR, FQNEAQ (reference sequence). The CDR3 spells CASSPPSPYNEQFF. CDR3 nucleotides: TGTGCCAGCAGCCCCCCATCCCCCTACAATGAGCAGTTCTTC.

The rearrangement uses TRBV28 and TRBJ1-5, with D possibly being TRBD1 (6 bases). The length of the CDR3 is 14 residues. From germline, CDR1 is MDHEN and CDR2 SYDVKM. Deletions cut 2 bases from V and 4 bases from J, with 9 bases between. Written as DNA, the CDR3 is TGTGCCAGCAGTTTAAGAGGGGGGAATCAGCCCCAGCATTTT. Its translation: CASSLRGGNQPQHF.